These 14 T cell receptor beta chains came from one sample sequenced in a study of control samples from healthy donors and cancer patients. TCRdb's copy holds only in-frame clones and misses some; the assay was immunoSEQ multiplex PCR. The profile shows 150,000 to 200,000 clones, approximately 94% of them singletons. The sample taken for sequencing was blood. These receptors came from a man younger than 40 in good health.

The chain uses TRBV5-6 and TRBJ2-1; 16 bases fit TRBD2. CDR3 length: 14 amino acids. V was clipped by 4 bases and J by 15 bases; unmatched bases: 7. The germline CDR1 and CDR2 sequences are SGHDT and YYEEEE. The CDR3 is CASSLGTSGRVGFF. The CDR3 region has the DNA TGTGCCAGCAGCCTTGGGACTAGCGGGAGGGTGGGGTTCTTC.

The chain uses TRBV9 and TRBJ1-2; D is ambiguous. V lost 3 bases to trimming and J lost 3 bases, with 9 bases between them. Germline assignment: CDR1 SGDLS and CDR2 YYNGEE. CDR3 length: 13 residues. CDR3 in amino acids: CASSADGYYGYTF. Here the CDR3 DNA reads TGTGCCAGCAGCGCGGACGGGTACTATGGCTACACCTTC.

J is TRBJ1-2 and V is TRBV5-1; D gene unclear. Trimming left V 0 bases short and J 0 bases short, with 9 bases between. The CDR3 runs 15 residues. From germline, CDR1 is SGHRS and CDR2 YFSETQ. Here the CDR3 reads CASSLGSGANYGYTF. DNA of the CDR3: TGCGCCAGCAGCTTGGGATCTGGAGCTAACTATGGCTACACCTTC. Combining the CDR3 with reference TRBV5-1 and TRBJ1-2 gives the whole variable domain KAGVTQTPRYLIKTRGQQVTLSCSPISGHRSVSWYQQTPGQGLQFLFEYFSETQRNKGNFPGRFSGRQFSNSRSEMNVSTLELGDSALYLCASSLGSGANYGYTFGSGTRLTVV.

On this clone: The same CDR3 is also encoded by other DNA sequences in this sample. The chain is built from TRBV5-6 and TRBJ2-3, with D hard to call. The germline V gene has CDR1 SGHDT and CDR2 YYEEEE. V shed 0 bases and J shed 2 bases, with 1 base lying between them. This CDR3 is 12 amino acids long. CDR3: CASSLATDTQYF. CDR3 DNA sequence: TGTGCCAGCAGCTTGGCCACAGATACGCAGTATTTT.

The rearrangement uses TRBV5-1 and TRBJ2-1; 15 nucleotides agree with TRBD2. The CDR3 is 17 amino acids. CDR1 is SGHRS, CDR2 YFSETQ, per germline. V lost 0 bases and J lost 7; bases outside the gene matches: 5. The CDR3 sequence is CASSLARTSGRGNEQFF. CDR3 in DNA: TGCGCCAGCAGCTTGGCTAGGACTAGCGGGAGGGGTAATGAGCAGTTCTTC.

This chain's CDR3 is CASSPRDRPATNEKLFF. The CDR3 DNA follows: TGTGCCAGTAGTCCGCGGGACAGGCCTGCAACTAATGAAAAACTGTTTTTT. This chain uses TRBV19 with TRBJ1-4, with TRBD1 matching 8 bases. The CDR3 contains 17 residues. Germline trimming cut 5 bases from V and 0 bases from J; bases unmatched to any gene: 8. The germline gives CDR1 LNHDA, CDR2 SQIVND (reference sequence).

This chain connects TRBV19 to TRBJ1-2; weak D call: TRBD1 (5 bases). V dropped 4 bases and J dropped 6 bases, with 15 bases sitting between them. The germline CDR1 and CDR2 sequences are LNHDA and SQIVND (reference sequence). The CDR3 loop spans 14 amino acids. The CDR3 here is CASSRQLSMDGYTF. The CDR3 DNA sequence: TGTGCCAGTAGTAGACAGTTGTCTATGGATGGCTACACCTTC.

The CDR3 coding sequence is TGTGCCAGGCTCGAGGGGAACACTGAAGCTTTCTTT. Translation: CARLEGNTEAFF. The chain has TRBV21-1 and TRBJ1-1. TRBV21-1 is assigned pseudogene status. CDR3 size: 12 residues.

The chain employs TRBV7-9 and TRBJ1-3; a weak D match, TRBD1 (5 bases). From germline, CDR1 is SEHNR and CDR2 FQNEAQ (reference sequence). This CDR3 spans 16 amino acids. V was clipped by 2 bases and J by 0 bases, with 11 bases between them. The CDR3, as DNA: TGTGCCAGCAGCTTAACGGGGGTCAGCTCTGGAAACACCATATATTTT. Its translation: CASSLTGVSSGNTIYF.

The genes are TRBV9 and TRBJ2-1; 10 bases are shared with TRBD2. The CDR3 has 18 residues. Trimming at V came to 1 base and at J to 4 bases, leaving 11 bases not matched to a gene. Germline V lookup: CDR1 SGDLS, CDR2 YYNGEE. The CDR3 protein is CASSVRPPGLASYNEQFF. CDR3 sequence (DNA): TGTGCCAGCAGCGTACGACCCCCGGGACTAGCGTCTTACAATGAGCAGTTCTTC.

V is TRBV19 and J is TRBJ1-5, with 10 nucleotides matching TRBD1. Germline-derived CDR1 and CDR2 are LNHDA and SQIVND (reference sequence). The CDR3 is made up of 15 amino acids. Losses at the gene ends were 3 bases for V and 7 bases for J; bases not matched to a gene: 6. The CDR3 region is CASSIRDRGQQPQHF. The CDR3, as DNA: TGTGCCAGTAGTATTCGGGACAGGGGACAGCAGCCCCAGCATTTT. The full variable domain, its missing parts supplied by reference TRBV19 and TRBJ1-5, is DGGITQSPKYLFRKEGQNVTLSCEQNLNHDAMYWYRQDPGQGLRLIYYSQIVNDFQKGDIAEGYSVSREKKESFPLTVTSAQKNPTAFYLCASSIRDRGQQPQHFGDGTRLSIL.

The rearrangement links TRBV3-1 (or the pseudogene TRBV3-2) to TRBJ1-2; the D is unclear. The CDR3 is 14 residues long. V dropped 3 bases and J dropped 5 bases, with 13 bases sitting between them. Germline CDR1 is LGHDT and CDR2 is YNNKEL (reference sequence). The CDR3: CASSHGRLLYGYTF. The CDR3 region has the DNA TGTGCCAGCAGCCATGGAAGGCTACTATATGGCTACACCTTC.

The chain recombines TRBV7-2 with TRBJ1-6; tentative D call: TRBD1 (5 bases). CDR1 and CDR2 from the germline V gene are SGHTA and FQGNSA. The CDR3 extends over 14 amino acids. Trimming cost V 5 bases and J 7 bases, with 12 bases left between them. The CDR3 loop is CASSTGTGNSPLHF. The CDR3 nucleotides are TGTGCCAGCAGCACCGGGACGGGGAATTCACCCCTCCACTTT.

The chain is built from TRBV19 and TRBJ2-7; D gene ambiguous. V lost 7 bases to trimming and J lost 2 bases, with 6 bases between them. Germline lookup yields CDR1 LNHDA and CDR2 SQIVND (reference sequence). The CDR3 sequence is 11 residues long. CDR3 nucleotides: TGTGCCAGTATCTTGCCCTACGAGCAGTACTTC. Its translation: CASILPYEQYF.